The clone carrying this T cell receptor beta chain was counted once. The data were obtained in a study of OX40 agonist ivuxolimab in advanced cancers. Germline V gene lookup returns CDR1 SGHAT and CDR2 FQDESV (reference sequence). V dropped 1 base and J dropped 1 base, with 4 bases sitting between them. The CDR3 spans 13 residues. Using immunoSEQ multiplex PCR, the repertoire was profiled, and TCRdb retains in-frame clones only, with some absent. The sample has approximately 70,000 clones, approximately 80% seen once. The chain uses TRBV11-1 and TRBJ2-5, with D unclear. This TCR was recovered from an adult with an advanced solid tumor such as melanoma, head and neck, liver or kidney cancer. The source material was CD4+ or CD8+ T cells sorted from blood, sampled in a trial of the OX40 agonist ivuxolimab. The CDR3 loop reads CASSLGSQETQYF. In nucleotides, the CDR3 is TGTGCCAGCAGCTTAGGCAGCCAAGAGACCCAGTACTTC.